Listed below are T cell receptor beta chains from one sample, sequenced in a study of T cell repertoires in cytomegalovirus infection. MiXCR was run by TCRdb on the reads, yielding one entry per CDR3 protein. The sample consists of hundreds of thousands of distinct CDR3 sequences, approximately 24% of them appearing once. Sequences were obtained from CD8+ T cells from PBMCs. The receptors derive from a human donor in good health (CMV status not recorded). Some clones in this sample may be carry-over from other donors' samples. Both conserved end residues are part of each CDR3. The order of the fields is V gene, D gene, J gene, clone size, CDR3 protein, CDR3 DNA. The D gene is left open where the match is weak. Where a row states a size, it is once, few, many or the class of an expanded clone; other rows omit it.

>TRBV7-2|.|TRBJ1-5|.
CASSLPGRNQPQHF
TGTGCCAGCTCCTTACCAGGGCGCAATCAGCCCCAGCATTTT
>TRBV19|TRBD2|TRBJ2-2|few
CASLNAGGTNTGELFF
TGTGCCAGTCTAAACGCGGGGGGGACTAACACCGGGGAGCTGTTTTTT
>TRBV28|.|TRBJ1-4|few
CASRRQFATNEKLFF
TGTGCCAGCAGGAGACAGTTTGCAACTAATGAAAAACTGTTTTTT
>TRBV7-9|TRBD1|TRBJ1-1|few
CASSLAPGQGNTEAFF
TGTGCCAGCAGCTTAGCCCCGGGACAGGGGAACACTGAAGCTTTCTTT
>TRBV7-9|TRBD1|TRBJ2-1|.
CASRIQGKGTSNNEQFF
TGTGCCAGCAGAATACAGGGGAAGGGGACCTCCAACAATGAGCAGTTCTTC
>TRBV20-1|.|TRBJ2-7|.
CSALTRRNDYEQYF
TGCAGTGCCCTTACTCGGAGGAATGACTACGAGCAGTACTTC
>TRBV28|.|TRBJ1-1|.
CASRHGRVDRTEAFF
TGTGCCAGCAGACACGGACGGGTAGATCGCACTGAAGCTTTCTTT
>TRBV3-1|.|TRBJ1-1|.
CASSEGVLEAFF
TGTGCCAGCAGCGAGGGAGTACTTGAAGCTTTCTTT
>TRBV13|.|TRBJ2-5|.
CASSLGRGLQETQYF
TGTGCCAGCAGCTTAGGCAGGGGACTACAAGAGACCCAGTACTTC
>TRBV12-3/TRBV12-4|TRBD1|TRBJ1-2|few
CASSPPTGLYGYTF
TGTGCCAGCAGTCCACCGACAGGGCTCTATGGCTACACCTTC
>TRBV6-1|.|TRBJ1-1|few
CASSAWTGTTGEAFF
TGTGCCAGCAGTGCCTGGACCGGGACAACGGGTGAAGCTTTCTTT
>TRBV12-3/TRBV12-4|TRBD1|TRBJ1-2|few
CASSQRTGNGYTF
TGTGCCAGCAGTCAGCGGACAGGGAATGGCTACACCTTC
>TRBV7-2|.|TRBJ1-1|many
CASSVLANTEAFF
TGTGCCAGCAGCGTGTTGGCGAACACTGAAGCTTTCTTT
>TRBV24-1|TRBD1|TRBJ2-2|few
CATSDRRQGKGGELFF
TGTGCTACCAGTGATCGGAGACAGGGGAAGGGCGGGGAGCTGTTTTTT
>TRBV10-3|.|TRBJ1-1|.
CAINEGTEAFF
TGTGCCATCAACGAGGGCACTGAAGCTTTCTTT
>TRBV20-1|TRBD1|TRBJ1-2|.
CSADLGTGYLNGYTF
TGCAGTGCTGACCTCGGGACAGGTTATTTGAATGGCTACACCTTC
>TRBV29-1|TRBD1|TRBJ2-3|.
CSVSTGSSTDTQYF
TGCAGCGTCTCGACAGGGTCTAGCACAGATACGCAGTATTTT
>TRBV4-1|.|TRBJ1-2|few
CASSQDTYSYLDLYGYTF
TGCGCCAGCAGCCAAGATACCTACAGCTACCTTGACCTCTATGGCTACACCTTC
>TRBV6-5|.|TRBJ1-6|.
CASSYIQYNSPLHF
TGTGCCAGCAGTTACATACAGTATAATTCACCCCTCCACTTT
>TRBV6-1|TRBD1|TRBJ2-2|many
CASSERDRDYANTGELFF
TGTGCCAGCAGTGAACGAGACAGGGATTACGCGAACACCGGGGAGCTGTTTTTT
>TRBV28|.|TRBJ2-3|.
CASSFLTGGTADTQYF
TGTGCCAGCAGTTTTTTAACGGGGGGCACGGCAGATACGCAGTATTTT
>TRBV7-9|TRBD1|TRBJ2-1|many
CASRNRDRGVGEQFF
TGTGCCAGCAGAAACCGGGACAGGGGCGTAGGTGAGCAGTTCTTC
>TRBV20-1|TRBD1|TRBJ1-2|.
CSARDRDGYGYTF
TGCAGTGCAAGAGACAGGGATGGCTATGGCTACACCTTC
>TRBV28|.|TRBJ2-3|many
CASSTIQRADTQYF
TGTGCCAGCAGTACTATACAGCGGGCAGATACGCAGTATTTT
>TRBV15|.|TRBJ2-3|.
CATSTRTDTQYF
TGTGCCACCAGCACCCGCACAGATACGCAGTATTTT
>TRBV12-3/TRBV12-4|TRBD2|TRBJ2-7|many
CASSIRTSGGYEQYF
TGTGCCAGCAGTATCAGGACTAGCGGGGGCTACGAGCAGTACTTC
>TRBV6-5|.|TRBJ1-6|few
CASSYPGGRGSPLHF
TGTGCCAGCAGTTACCCGGGAGGACGGGGATCACCCCTCCACTTT
>TRBV7-9|.|TRBJ1-1|few
CAGEAEGTEAFF
TGTGCCGGGGAGGCCGAGGGGACTGAAGCTTTCTTT
>TRBV20-1|.|TRBJ1-5|.
CSARERGSNQPQHF
TGCAGTGCTAGAGAAAGGGGCAGCAATCAGCCCCAGCATTTT
>TRBV4-1|TRBD2|TRBJ2-1|few
CASAQERGPYNEQFF
TGCGCCAGCGCTCAGGAGCGGGGGCCCTACAATGAGCAGTTCTTC
>TRBV4-1|TRBD1|TRBJ2-7|many
CASSQDWDRREQYF
TGCGCCAGCAGCCAAGATTGGGACAGAAGAGAGCAGTACTTC
>TRBV6-2/TRBV6-3|TRBD1|TRBJ2-5|.
CASSFSGTEETQYF
TGTGCCAGCAGTTTTTCGGGGACAGAAGAGACCCAGTACTTC
>TRBV28|TRBD1|TRBJ1-5|.
CASSTGGVQPQHF
TGTGCCAGCAGTACAGGGGGCGTTCAGCCCCAGCATTTT
>TRBV7-9|TRBD2|TRBJ2-5|many
CASNELAGGSGETQYF
TGTGCCAGCAACGAACTAGCGGGGGGCTCCGGAGAGACCCAGTACTTC
>TRBV6-2/TRBV6-3|TRBD2|TRBJ2-1|.
CASSYTGGAYYNEQFF
TGTGCCAGCAGTTATACCGGGGGGGCCTACTACAATGAGCAGTTCTTC
>TRBV3-1|TRBD2|TRBJ2-1|few
CASMVAGGLDEQFF
TGTGCCAGCATGGTAGCGGGGGGGCTAGATGAGCAGTTCTTC
>TRBV2|.|TRBJ2-7|few
CASSEFGTTYEQYF
TGTGCCAGCAGTGAATTCGGGACCACGTATGAGCAGTACTTC
>TRBV6-6|.|TRBJ1-5|.
CASEDNPSNQPQHF
TGTGCCAGCGAAGACAACCCTAGCAATCAGCCCCAGCATTTT
>TRBV14|.|TRBJ2-5|few
CASSQGSETQYF
TGTGCCAGCAGCCAAGGTTCCGAGACCCAGTACTTC
>TRBV7-8|TRBD1|TRBJ2-2|many
CASSSRDRGTGELFF
TGTGCCAGCAGCTCCCGGGACAGGGGGACCGGGGAGCTGTTTTTT
>TRBV29-1|.|TRBJ1-2|.
CSVPGTRYGYTF
TGCAGCGTCCCCGGGACACGTTATGGCTACACCTTC
>TRBV5-1|.|TRBJ1-1|medium-sized
CASSLGTEAFF
TGTGCCAGCAGCTTAGGCACTGAAGCTTTCTTT
>TRBV15|.|TRBJ2-7|few
CATSTPTGASSYEQYF
TGTGCCACCAGCACCCCGACTGGCGCCAGCTCCTACGAGCAGTACTTC
>TRBV5-1|.|TRBJ1-1|.
CASSLSRTPETEAFF
TGCGCCAGCAGCCTTTCCCGGACTCCGGAGACTGAAGCTTTCTTT
>TRBV20-1|TRBD1|TRBJ2-5|.
CSARGDRSLQETQYF
TGCAGTGCTAGAGGGGACAGGTCGTTGCAAGAGACCCAGTACTTC
>TRBV20-1|TRBD1|TRBJ2-7|.
CSARPPGQGTYEQYF
TGCAGTGCTAGACCGCCGGGACAGGGAACTTACGAGCAGTACTTC
>TRBV27|TRBD2|TRBJ2-2|.
CASSRPSGGSTGELFF
TGTGCCAGCAGCCGACCTAGCGGGGGATCGACCGGGGAGCTGTTTTTT
>TRBV29-1|.|TRBJ2-3|few
CSVGTGERSTDTQYF
TGCAGCGTTGGAACTGGGGAGCGAAGCACAGATACGCAGTATTTT
>TRBV7-8|.|TRBJ1-1|many
CASSTRGRGTEAFF
TGTGCCAGCAGCACCAGGGGAAGGGGCACTGAAGCTTTCTTT
>TRBV12-3/TRBV12-4|TRBD1|TRBJ2-2|many
CASSLNVQGTNTGELFF
TGTGCCAGCAGTTTAAATGTACAGGGGACGAACACCGGGGAGCTGTTTTTT
>TRBV7-9|.|TRBJ1-2|few
CASRPGANYGYTF
TGTGCCAGCAGGCCCGGGGCTAACTATGGCTACACCTTC
>TRBV7-3|TRBD2|TRBJ2-3|few
CASSLGLAASTDTQYF
TGTGCCAGCAGCTTGGGGCTAGCGGCAAGCACAGATACGCAGTATTTT
>TRBV7-9|.|TRBJ2-5|.
CVSSLGDRQETQYF
TGTGTCAGCAGCTTAGGAGACAGGCAAGAGACCCAGTACTTC
>TRBV19|.|TRBJ1-5|many
CASKRGERNQPQHF
TGTGCCAGTAAGAGGGGGGAGCGCAATCAGCCCCAGCATTTT